This TCR beta chain was identified during a study of blood T cell repertoires in COVID-19. Categorization into cohorts depended on clinical history that participants reported. V lost 1 base to trimming and J lost 5 bases; unmatched junction nucleotides: 3. In germline, CDR1 is SEHNR, CDR2 FQNEAQ (reference sequence). This CDR3 region has 14 residues. Sequencing was performed with immunoSEQ multiplex PCR; in TCRdb, only in-frame clones are kept and a portion is missing. The table records over 50,000 clones, roughly 80% of them present only once. The source is a woman between 40 and 55 years old with acute COVID-19. Sequenced material: PBMCs or T cells enriched from blood (not recorded which). The chain combines TRBV7-9 with TRBJ2-5; 8 nucleotides agree with TRBD2. The CDR3 sequence is CASSLEGLVETQYF. CDR3 DNA sequence: TGTGCCAGCAGCTTAGAGGGACTAGTGGAGACCCAGTACTTC.